This T cell receptor beta chain appears in the sequencing data of a study of T cell responses to AZD1222 COVID-19 vaccine. Study conclusions and caveats: Seropositive at baseline were only six AZD1222 recipients. Females outnumbered males among donors, who were mostly white British; clonal diversity was possibly underestimated. Receipt of two AZD1222 doses was followed by a rise in Spike-specific TCR breadth and depth. Repertoires were collected only later (after the peak T cell response had occurred).

This CDR3 is 16 amino acids long. Germline CDR1 is SNHLY and CDR2 is FYNNEI. The V gene end was trimmed by 4 bases and the J gene end by 5 bases; junction bases not matched to a gene: 8. Data came from immunoSEQ multiplex PCR; TCRdb stores just in-frame clones and leaves some out. The repertoire holds about 140,000 clones, with roughly 90% as singletons. About this clone itself: Its matching antigen is unknown.

Sequenced material: peripheral blood, taken on day 0 of AZD1222 vaccination. This clonotype was sampled from an adult in good health. The J gene is TRBJ2-5, the V gene TRBV2, with 12 bases lining up with TRBD2. CDR3 in DNA: TGTGCCAGCAGTGGGGGGCTAGCGGGAGGGCCGGAGACCCAGTACTTC. This encodes CASSGGLAGGPETQYF.